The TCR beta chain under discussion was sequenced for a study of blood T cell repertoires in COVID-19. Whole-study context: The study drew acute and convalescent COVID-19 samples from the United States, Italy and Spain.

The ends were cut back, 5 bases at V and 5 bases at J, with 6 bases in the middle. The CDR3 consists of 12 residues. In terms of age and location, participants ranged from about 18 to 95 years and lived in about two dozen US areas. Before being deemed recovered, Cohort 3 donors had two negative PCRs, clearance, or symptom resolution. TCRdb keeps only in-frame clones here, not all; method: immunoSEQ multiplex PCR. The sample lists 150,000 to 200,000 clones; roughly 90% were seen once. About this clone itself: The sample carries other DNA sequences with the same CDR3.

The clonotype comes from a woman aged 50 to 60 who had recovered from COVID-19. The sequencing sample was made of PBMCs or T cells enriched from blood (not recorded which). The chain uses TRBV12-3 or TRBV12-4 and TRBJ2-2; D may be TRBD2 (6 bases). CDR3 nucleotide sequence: TGTGCCAGCAGTGGAGGGACCGGGGAGCTGTTTTTT. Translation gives CASSGGTGELFF.